One sample yielded the 26 T cell receptor beta chains listed below, sequenced in a study of shared clonotypes between healthy human individuals. This table comes from immunoSEQ multiplex PCR, and its TCRdb copy is limited to in-frame clones, with some not included. The repertoire consists of over 700,000 clones, with 55% to 75% occurring once and the leading ten covering about 1.8%. The sequenced sample was memory CD4+ T cells sorted from blood. Subset here: CD45RA-negative fraction. The receptor set was obtained from a woman in her twenties or thirties in good health.

Written as DNA, the CDR3 is TGCAGTGCTAGATCGGTCACAGGCTACACCTTC. This gives the protein CSARSVTGYTF. This sequence joins TRBV20-1 and TRBJ1-2; D gene unclear. Germline CDR1 reads DFQATT; CDR2 reads SNEGSKA (reference sequence). The CDR3 extends over 11 amino acids. The ends were cut back, 2 bases at V and 8 bases at J, with 9 bases in the middle.

The chain carries TRBV9 and TRBJ2-1; 12 positions match TRBD2. There are 15 residues in the CDR3. The germline V gene has CDR1 SGDLS and CDR2 YYNGEE. J lost 9 bases, V lost 0 bases, and 4 bases had no gene match. The CDR3 nucleotides read TGTGCCAGCAGCGTAGCGCCTAGCGGGAGGGGTGAGCAGTTCTTC. Its protein product is CASSVAPSGRGEQFF.

This chain joins TRBV27 and TRBJ2-5, with unresolved D. This CDR3 contains 13 residues. Germline CDR1 reads MNHEY; CDR2 reads SMNVEV (reference sequence). Trimming pared 6 bases from V and 0 bases from J, leaving 8 bases between. CDR3 sequence (DNA): TGTGCCAGCAGAAGTGGGAACCAAGAGACCCAGTACTTC. Amino acids: CASRSGNQETQYF.

V and J are TRBV7-2 and TRBJ2-5, with D unclear. The CDR3 has 12 amino acids. Germline CDR1 and CDR2: SGHTA and FQGNSA. The V gene lost 3 bases and the J gene lost 5 bases, with 7 bases spanning the gap. This chain's CDR3 is CASSFDTETQYF. The CDR3 DNA is TGTGCCAGCAGCTTTGATACGGAGACCCAGTACTTC. Using reference TRBV7-2 and TRBJ2-5 for the parts outside the CDR3, the full variable domain is GAGVSQSPSNKVTEKGKDVELRCDPISGHTALYWYRQSLGQGLEFLIYFQGNSAPDKSGLPSDRFSAERTGGSVSTLTIQRTQQEDSAVYLCASSFDTETQYFGPGTRLLVL.

This clone was recorded a few times. The chain links TRBV27 to TRBJ2-3; a possible D gene is TRBD1 (6 bases). The CDR3 has 14 residues. Trimming took off 3 bases at V and 1 base at J, with 8 bases between the two ends. CDR1 is MNHEY and CDR2 is SMNVEV in the germline V gene (reference sequence). CDR3 protein: CASSLRQGTDTQYF. Here the CDR3 DNA reads TGTGCCAGCAGTTTGAGACAGGGCACAGATACGCAGTATTTT.

The J gene is TRBJ1-2, the V gene TRBV18; unclear D gene. V lost 2 bases and J lost 7, with 14 bases in between. The germline CDR1 and CDR2 sequences are KGHSH and LQKENI. The CDR3 loop spans 14 amino acids. CDR3 loop: CASSPGLRDRGYTF. CDR3 DNA sequence: TGTGCCAGCTCACCAGGTTTAAGGGATCGTGGCTACACCTTC.

The V call is TRBV11-3, the J call TRBJ2-1; D possibly corresponds to TRBD2 (6 bases). Trimming took off 4 bases at V and 0 bases at J, with 22 bases between the two ends. Per germline, CDR1 SGHNT and CDR2 YENEEA. The CDR3 has 19 residues. This chain's CDR3 is CASSSHGGVIDSSYNEQFF. CDR3 nucleotides: TGTGCCAGCAGCTCCCATGGAGGGGTCATTGATAGCTCCTACAATGAGCAGTTCTTC.

This clone has a handful of counts. At the DNA level, this CDR3 is encoded by other sequences in the same sample as well. The rearrangement joins TRBV2 to TRBJ2-7, with D perhaps TRBD2 (6 bases). CDR1 is SNHLY, CDR2 FYNNEI, per germline. The CDR3 spans 12 residues. V was pared by 7 bases and J by 6 bases, with 13 bases between. The CDR3 protein is CASTGRGSEQYF. Here the CDR3 DNA reads TGTGCCAGCACTGGTCGGGGGAGCGAGCAGTACTTC. Complete variable domain (other parts from reference TRBV2 and TRBJ2-7): EPEVTQTPSHQVTQMGQEVILRCVPISNHLYFYWYRQILGQKVEFLVSFYNNEISEKSEIFDDQFSVERPDGSNFTLKIRSTKLEDSAMYFCASTGRGSEQYFGPGTRLTVT.

This clone was seen a handful of times. This sequence joins TRBV28 and TRBJ1-2; TRBD1 might be the D (5 bases). The germline CDR1 and CDR2 sequences are MDHEN and SYDVKM. This CDR3 comprises 12 residues. V dropped 7 bases and J dropped 8 bases, with 14 bases sitting between them. This chain's CDR3 is CASTLRVGGYTF. Here the CDR3 DNA reads TGTGCCAGCACCCTCAGGGTTGGCGGCTACACCTTC.

The CDR3 region has the DNA TGTGCCAGCAGCCGATCCCCCACTTTCTACGAGCAGTACTTC. It yields the protein CASSRSPTFYEQYF. The J gene is TRBJ2-7, the V gene TRBV6-5; D is undetermined. The germline V gene has CDR1 MNHEY and CDR2 SVGAGI. V was cut by 6 bases and J by 3 bases, with 15 bases left in between. This CDR3 region has 14 residues.

Notes on this clone: The sample carries other DNA sequences with the same CDR3. The chain recombines TRBV7-9 with TRBJ2-3; D is ambiguous. CDR3 size: 11 residues. V gave up 4 bases and J gave up 6 bases, with 5 bases separating them. CDR1 is SEHNR and CDR2 is FQNEAQ in the germline V gene (reference sequence). The chain's CDR3 is CASSSTDTQYF. DNA of the CDR3: TGTGCCAGCAGCTCAACCGATACGCAGTATTTT.

In regard to this clone: Other DNA sequences in the same sample also yield this CDR3. J is TRBJ2-7 and V is TRBV27, with TRBD1 as a possible D gene (5 bases). Germline lookup yields CDR1 MNHEY and CDR2 SMNVEV (reference sequence). Deletions cut 1 base from V and 5 bases from J, with 12 bases between. The CDR3 runs 14 residues. The DNA for the CDR3 is TGTGCCAGCAGTTTATACGCAGGGCTAGACGAGCAGTACTTC. It codes for CASSLYAGLDEQYF.

The chain is built from TRBV2 and TRBJ2-7; no firm D call. Germline V gives CDR1 SNHLY, CDR2 FYNNEI. V lost 6 bases, J lost 5 bases, and 11 bases lay in between. This CDR3 has 12 residues. CDR3 in DNA: TGTGCCAGCAGGGAGAGGTTTCACGAGCAGTACTTC. It specifies CASRERFHEQYF. Using reference TRBV2 and TRBJ2-7 for the parts outside the CDR3, the full variable domain is EPEVTQTPSHQVTQMGQEVILRCVPISNHLYFYWYRQILGQKVEFLVSFYNNEISEKSEIFDDQFSVERPDGSNFTLKIRSTKLEDSAMYFCASRERFHEQYFGPGTRLTVT.

This chain joins TRBV18 and TRBJ2-7, with 9 bases fitting TRBD2. With 5 bases clipped from V and 5 bases from J, the junction kept 7 bases outside the gene matches. There are 14 residues in the CDR3. Germline V CDR1 and CDR2: KGHSH, LQKENI. The CDR3 DNA sequence: TGTGCCAGCTCATCAGCTAGCGGGATCGACGAGCAGTACTTC. It codes for CASSSASGIDEQYF.

This clone was seen only once. The chain carries TRBV30 and TRBJ2-3; perhaps TRBD1 as D (5 bases). The CDR3 totals 15 residues. V shed 1 base and J shed 2 bases, with 13 bases lying between them. CDR1 is GTSNPN and CDR2 is SVGIG in the germline V gene (reference sequence). CDR3 DNA: TGTGCCTGGAGTGGACAGTCGCCAAACACAGATACGCAGTATTTT. This sequence encodes CAWSGQSPNTDTQYF.

The gene calls are TRBV15 and TRBJ1-2, with D uncertain. The V gene lost 0 bases and the J gene lost 8 bases, with 16 bases spanning the gap. CDR1 LNHNV and CDR2 YYDKDF come from the germline V gene (reference sequence). This CDR3 region has 15 residues. DNA of the CDR3: TGTGCCACCAGCAGAGATGTGAGTCAGGAACGGGGCTACACCTTC. Its translation is CATSRDVSQERGYTF.

The chain carries TRBV7-9 and TRBJ2-5, with 8 bases that match TRBD2. The closer fit of TRBJ2-7 to the DNA end suggests the J call may be wrong. Germline assignment: CDR1 SEHNR and CDR2 FQNEAQ (reference sequence). The CDR3 covers 15 residues. The CDR3 region is CASHAVESGSYEQYF. Written as DNA, the CDR3 is TGTGCCAGTCACGCGGTGGAGAGCGGGAGCTACGAGCAGTACTTC.

This clone was seen a few times. The chain links TRBV5-1 to TRBJ2-7; the D gene is possibly TRBD1 (6 bases). Trimming stripped 5 bases from V and 4 bases from J, with 16 bases between. The CDR3 extends over 14 amino acids. CDR1 is SGHRS, CDR2 YFSETQ, per germline. This CDR3 reads CASREQGVRYEQYF. The CDR3 DNA follows: TGCGCCAGCAGGGAACAGGGAGTTAGGTACGAGCAGTACTTC.

V and J are TRBV5-1 and TRBJ2-1, with 10 bases matching TRBD2. CDR1 is SGHRS and CDR2 is YFSETQ in the germline V gene. V dropped 6 bases and J dropped 9; count of bases not matched to a gene: 12. The CDR3 has 15 residues. In DNA, the CDR3 is TGCGCCAGCACAGAGTCTAGCGGGAGTGGTACTGAGCAGTTCTTC. Translated, it gives CASTESSGSGTEQFF.

This clone was recorded many times. The chain carries TRBV7-9 and TRBJ1-4; D uncertain. The germline CDR1 and CDR2 sequences are SEHNR and FQNEAQ (reference sequence). Deletions cut 2 bases from V and 7 bases from J, with 5 bases between. The length of the CDR3 is 12 residues. For the CDR3, the DNA is TGTGCCAGCAGCTTATTAGGTGAAAAACTGTTTTTT. Encoded protein: CASSLLGEKLFF.

V gene TRBV6-6 combines with J gene TRBJ1-4; no reliable D call. This CDR3 spans 13 amino acids. CDR1 and CDR2 from the germline V gene are MNHNY and SVGAGI (reference sequence). V was cut by 2 bases and J by 7 bases, with 8 bases left in between. The CDR3 loop is CASSYRVIEKLFF. The CDR3 coding sequence is TGTGCCAGCAGTTACAGGGTTATTGAAAAACTGTTTTTT.

This clone occurred a few times. The rearrangement joins TRBV7-2 to TRBJ2-2; the D gene could be TRBD1 or TRBD2 (6 bases each). Germline V CDR1 and CDR2: SGHTA, FQGNSA. Trimming shortened V by 1 base and J by 7 bases, and 16 bases separated the two germline ends. The length of the CDR3 is 16 residues. The CDR3 spells CASSLGTWGAVGELFF. The CDR3 DNA follows: TGTGCCAGCAGCTTAGGGACGTGGGGGGCGGTCGGGGAGCTGTTTTTT.

In its sample, this clone was seen a few times. CDR3 amino acids: CASSLDPGRHSYEQYF. The CDR3 DNA is TGCGCCAGCAGCTTGGACCCGGGACGCCACTCCTACGAGCAGTACTTC. The V gene is TRBV5-1, the J gene TRBJ2-7; D might be TRBD1 or TRBD2, each matching 5 bases. Deletions cut 0 bases from V and 0 bases from J, with 13 bases between. The CDR3 runs 16 residues. CDR1 is SGHRS and CDR2 is YFSETQ in the germline V gene.

The genes are TRBV6-5 and TRBJ1-1, with D perhaps matching TRBD1 (6 bases). This CDR3 has 14 residues. Per germline, CDR1 MNHEY and CDR2 SVGAGI. Trimming took 7 bases from V and 4 from J, leaving 16 bases between them. CDR3 nucleotides: TGTGCCAGCACCCCTCCAGGACAGACCACTGAAGCTTTCTTT. This translates into CASTPPGQTTEAFF.

This clone occurred a few times. The chain employs TRBV5-6 and TRBJ2-2; 10 bases map to TRBD1. From germline, CDR1 is SGHDT and CDR2 YYEEEE. The CDR3 covers 15 residues. The junction had 2 bases not matched to a gene; V was cut back by 2 bases and J by 4 bases. CDR3 coding DNA: TGTGCCAGCAGCTTCCGGGACAGGGGCACCGGGGAGCTGTTTTTT. Its protein is CASSFRDRGTGELFF. Using reference TRBV5-6 and TRBJ2-2 for the parts outside the CDR3, the full variable domain is DAGVTQSPTHLIKTRGQQVTLRCSPKSGHDTVSWYQQALGQGPQFIFQYYEEEERQRGNFPDRFSGHQFPNYSSELNVNALLLGDSALYLCASSFRDRGTGELFFGEGSRLTVL.

This chain connects TRBV12-2 to TRBJ2-7; the table's D call TRBD1 went unverified against the DNA. TRBV12-2 is deemed a pseudogene. This CDR3 has 15 residues. The CDR3 loop reads CASRPRTGGPHEQYF. The CDR3 DNA reads TGTGCAAGTCGCCCCAGGACAGGGGGTCCCCACGAGCAGTACTTC.